The TCR beta chain described here comes from a study of blood T cells in healthy people across ages. The total RNA that was extracted per sample amounted to at least 5 micrograms. It was with a sample-barcoded 5' primer and a J-beta primer mix that a second PCR of roughly 6 to 12 cycles was run. TCRdb re-called the 5' RACE reads through MiXCR, storing one row per CDR3 protein. Altogether 550,000 to 750,000 distinct CDR3 sequences are present, 20% to 25% being singletons, with the ten largest covering 3% to 4%. The TCR originated in a man aged 70-80 years in good health. The sample taken for sequencing was blood.

The chain's CDR3 is CSARDGRGSQPQHF. The CDR3 DNA sequence: TGCAGTGCTAGAGATGGCAGGGGTAGTCAGCCCCAGCATTTT. This chain connects TRBV20-1 to TRBJ1-5; a weak D match, TRBD1 (6 bases). The CDR3 loop spans 14 amino acids. Trimming took 0 bases from V and 6 from J, leaving 12 bases between them. Germline V CDR1 and CDR2: DFQATT, SNEGSKA (reference sequence).